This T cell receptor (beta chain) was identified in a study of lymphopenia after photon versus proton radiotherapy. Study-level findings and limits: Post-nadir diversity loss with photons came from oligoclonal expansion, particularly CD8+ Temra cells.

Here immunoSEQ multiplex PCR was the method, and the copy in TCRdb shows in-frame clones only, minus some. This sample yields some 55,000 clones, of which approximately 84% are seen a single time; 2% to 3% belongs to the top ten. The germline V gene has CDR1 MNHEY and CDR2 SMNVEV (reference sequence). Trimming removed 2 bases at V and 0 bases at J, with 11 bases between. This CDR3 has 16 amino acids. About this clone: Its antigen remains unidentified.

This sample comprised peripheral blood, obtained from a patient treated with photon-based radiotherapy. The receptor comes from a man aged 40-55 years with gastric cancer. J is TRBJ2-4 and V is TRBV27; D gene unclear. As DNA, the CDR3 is TGTGCCAGCAGTTTAGTGGCTGACCTAGCCAAAAACATTCAGTACTTC. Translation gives CASSLVADLAKNIQYF.